One T cell receptor beta chain is described in this entry. TCRdb re-analysed the 5' RACE reads in MiXCR, keeping a single row per CDR3 protein. The repertoire has 450,000 to 550,000 distinct CDR3 sequences, 21% of them found once; the top ten carry approximately 16%. This entry belongs to a study of T cells after yellow fever vaccination. Study details: Those fractions that held only low numbers of cells were prepared using the SMART-Seq v4 Ultra Low Input RNA kit.

Germline values: CDR1 DFQATT, CDR2 SNEGSKA (reference sequence). V lost 0 bases and J lost 4; bases outside the gene matches: 15. The CDR3 is made up of 18 amino acids. The clonotype comes from a young man who received the YFV17D yellow fever vaccine. The sample in question was PBMCs, obtained 20 to 25 days after the first yellow fever vaccination. This rearrangement joins TRBV20-1 to TRBJ2-3, with 8 bases fitting TRBD2. The CDR3 sequence: CSARDTGGARVRADTQYF. Here the CDR3 DNA reads TGCAGTGCTAGAGATACCGGGGGGGCCCGGGTGCGCGCAGATACGCAGTATTTT.